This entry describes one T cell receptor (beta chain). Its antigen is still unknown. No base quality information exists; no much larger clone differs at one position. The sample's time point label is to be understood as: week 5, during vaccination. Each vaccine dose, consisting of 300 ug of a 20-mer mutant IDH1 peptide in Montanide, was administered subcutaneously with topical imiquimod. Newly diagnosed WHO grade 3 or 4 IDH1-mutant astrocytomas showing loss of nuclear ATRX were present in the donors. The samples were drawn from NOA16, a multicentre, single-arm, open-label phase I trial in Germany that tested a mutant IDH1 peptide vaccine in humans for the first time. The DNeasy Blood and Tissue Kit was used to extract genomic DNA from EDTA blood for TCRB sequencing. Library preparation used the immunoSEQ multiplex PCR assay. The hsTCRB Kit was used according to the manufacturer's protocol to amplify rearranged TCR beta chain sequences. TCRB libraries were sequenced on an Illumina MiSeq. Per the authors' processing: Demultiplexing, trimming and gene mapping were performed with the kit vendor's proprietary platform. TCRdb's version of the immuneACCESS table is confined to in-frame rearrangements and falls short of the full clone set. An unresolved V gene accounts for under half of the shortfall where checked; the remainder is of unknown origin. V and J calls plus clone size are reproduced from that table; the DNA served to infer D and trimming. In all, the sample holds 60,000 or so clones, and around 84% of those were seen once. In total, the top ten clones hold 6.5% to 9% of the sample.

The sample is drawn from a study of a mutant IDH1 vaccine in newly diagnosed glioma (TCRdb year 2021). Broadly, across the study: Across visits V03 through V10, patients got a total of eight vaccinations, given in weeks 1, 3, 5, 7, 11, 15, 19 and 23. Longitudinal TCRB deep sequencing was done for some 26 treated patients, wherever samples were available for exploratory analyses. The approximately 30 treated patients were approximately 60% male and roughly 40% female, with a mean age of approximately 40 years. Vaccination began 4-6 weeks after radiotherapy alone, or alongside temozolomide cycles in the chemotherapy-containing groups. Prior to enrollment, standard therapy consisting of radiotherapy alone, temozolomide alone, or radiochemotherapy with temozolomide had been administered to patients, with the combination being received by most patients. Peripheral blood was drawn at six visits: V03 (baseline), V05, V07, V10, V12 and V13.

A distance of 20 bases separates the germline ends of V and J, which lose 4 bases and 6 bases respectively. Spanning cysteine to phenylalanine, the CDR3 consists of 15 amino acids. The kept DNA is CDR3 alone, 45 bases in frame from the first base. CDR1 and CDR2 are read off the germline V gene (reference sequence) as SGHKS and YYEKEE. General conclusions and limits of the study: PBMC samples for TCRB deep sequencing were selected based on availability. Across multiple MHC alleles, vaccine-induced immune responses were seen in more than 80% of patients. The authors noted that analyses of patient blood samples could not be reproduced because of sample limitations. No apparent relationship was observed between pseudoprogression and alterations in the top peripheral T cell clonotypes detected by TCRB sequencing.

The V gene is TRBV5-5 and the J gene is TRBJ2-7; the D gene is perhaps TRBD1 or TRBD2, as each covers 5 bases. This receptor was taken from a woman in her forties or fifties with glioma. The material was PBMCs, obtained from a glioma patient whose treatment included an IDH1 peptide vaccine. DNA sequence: TGTGCCAGCAGCGGGTATGCCGGGACCCTCGGCGAGCAGTACTTC. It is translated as CASSGYAGTLGEQYF.